These T cell receptor beta chains were read from a single sample in a study of blood T cell repertoires in COVID-19. Produced via immunoSEQ multiplex PCR; TCRdb's table is partial and in-frame only. The profile shows 45,000 to 55,000 clones, 80% to 85% of them singletons. Sequenced input: peripheral blood. The receptors here all came from a man aged 55 to 70 with active COVID-19. CDR3s include the opening cysteine and the closing phenylalanine or tryptophan. A D gene is named only where the DNA matches it firmly. Only some rows state a clone size, as once, few, many or a class for expanded clones.

J gene: TRBJ2-1
clone size: -
D gene: -
V gene: TRBV6-4
CDR3 protein: CASSDPAKRGGEQFF
CDR3 DNA: TGTGCCAGCAGTGACCCCGCCAAAAGGGGGGGTGAGCAGTTCTTC

J gene: TRBJ2-2
clone size: -
D gene: TRBD2
V gene: TRBV4-2
CDR3 protein: CASSQDLCGSGNTGELFF
CDR3 DNA: TGTGCCAGCAGCCAAGACCTTTGCGGGAGCGGGAACACCGGGGAGCTGTTTTTT

J gene: TRBJ1-5
clone size: -
D gene: TRBD1
V gene: TRBV6-5
CDR3 protein: CASSKPGQNQPQHF
CDR3 DNA: TGTGCCAGCAGTAAACCGGGACAGAATCAGCCCCAGCATTTT

J gene: TRBJ2-3
clone size: few
D gene: -
V gene: TRBV20-1
CDR3 protein: CSASSERTDTQYF
CDR3 DNA: TGCAGTGCTAGTAGTGAGAGGACAGATACGCAGTATTTT

J gene: TRBJ2-7
clone size: -
D gene: TRBD1
V gene: TRBV19
CDR3 protein: CASSLTGVFPYEQYF
CDR3 DNA: TGTGCCAGTAGTTTGACAGGGGTCTTCCCCTACGAGCAGTACTTC

J gene: TRBJ2-2
clone size: -
D gene: -
V gene: TRBV18
CDR3 protein: CASSTKNIGELFF
CDR3 DNA: TGTGCCAGCTCAACAAAGAACATCGGGGAGCTGTTTTTT

J gene: TRBJ2-7
clone size: once
D gene: -
V gene: TRBV6-6
CDR3 protein: CASRVGVYEQYF
CDR3 DNA: TGTGCCAGCAGGGTAGGGGTCTACGAGCAGTACTTC

J gene: TRBJ2-2
clone size: -
D gene: TRBD1
V gene: TRBV29-1
CDR3 protein: CSVRGTGKKNTGELFF
CDR3 DNA: TGCAGCGTTCGCGGGACAGGGAAAAAGAACACCGGGGAGCTGTTTTTT

J gene: TRBJ1-1
clone size: -
D gene: TRBD1
V gene: TRBV19
CDR3 protein: CASSPQGAMNTEAFF
CDR3 DNA: TGTGCCAGTAGTCCTCAGGGGGCTATGAACACTGAAGCTTTCTTT

J gene: TRBJ1-1
clone size: -
D gene: -
V gene: TRBV18
CDR3 protein: CASSPQDTGMNTEAFF
CDR3 DNA: TGTGCCAGCTCACCTCAAGATACAGGGATGAACACTGAAGCTTTCTTT

J gene: TRBJ2-1
clone size: -
D gene: TRBD1
V gene: TRBV5-1
CDR3 protein: CASSIQGANEQFF
CDR3 DNA: TGCGCCAGCAGCATACAGGGGGCCAATGAGCAGTTCTTC

J gene: TRBJ2-5
clone size: -
D gene: -
V gene: TRBV2
CDR3 protein: CASFKETQYF
CDR3 DNA: TGTGCCAGCTTTAAAGAGACCCAGTACTTC

J gene: TRBJ2-7
clone size: -
D gene: -
V gene: TRBV19
CDR3 protein: CASSLGQPPYEQYF
CDR3 DNA: TGTGCCAGTAGTCTGGGACAACCGCCCTACGAGCAGTACTTC

J gene: TRBJ2-5
clone size: -
D gene: TRBD2
V gene: TRBV10-3
CDR3 protein: CAISAKASGRGETQYF
CDR3 DNA: TGTGCCATCAGTGCGAAGGCTAGCGGGAGAGGGGAGACCCAGTACTTC

J gene: TRBJ1-2
clone size: -
D gene: -
V gene: TRBV10-3
CDR3 protein: CAISETTGKYGYTF
CDR3 DNA: TGTGCCATCAGTGAGACTACAGGGAAGTATGGCTACACCTTC

J gene: TRBJ2-7
clone size: -
D gene: -
V gene: TRBV12-3/TRBV12-4
CDR3 protein: CASSPDSSYEQYF
CDR3 DNA: TGTGCCAGCTCCCCTGACAGCTCCTACGAGCAGTACTTC

J gene: TRBJ2-2
clone size: -
D gene: TRBD1
V gene: TRBV24-1
CDR3 protein: CATSDLAGTGRTGELFF
CDR3 DNA: TGTGCCACCAGTGATTTGGCCGGGACAGGGCGCACCGGGGAGCTGTTTTTT

J gene: TRBJ2-3
clone size: -
D gene: TRBD2
V gene: TRBV2
CDR3 protein: CASSPSPAGGTDTQYF
CDR3 DNA: TGTGCCAGCAGCCCTTCCCCCGCGGGGGGCACAGATACGCAGTATTTT

J gene: TRBJ2-1
clone size: -
D gene: -
V gene: TRBV10-3
CDR3 protein: CATFGPPGDEQFF
CDR3 DNA: TGTGCCACCTTTGGGCCGCCGGGGGATGAGCAGTTCTTC

J gene: TRBJ1-6
clone size: few
D gene: TRBD1
V gene: TRBV7-9
CDR3 protein: CASSSRTGTGEAPLHF
CDR3 DNA: TGTGCCAGCAGCTCACGTACCGGGACAGGGGAAGCGCCCCTCCACTTT

J gene: TRBJ2-4
clone size: -
D gene: TRBD1
V gene: TRBV7-2
CDR3 protein: CASSTGERANIQYF
CDR3 DNA: TGTGCCAGCAGTACAGGGGAGAGAGCCAACATTCAGTACTTC

J gene: TRBJ2-7
clone size: -
D gene: -
V gene: TRBV7-8
CDR3 protein: CASSLGAGTVTYEQYF
CDR3 DNA: TGTGCCAGCAGCTTGGGGGCCGGGACGGTAACCTACGAGCAGTACTTC

J gene: TRBJ1-2
clone size: once
D gene: -
V gene: TRBV7-2
CDR3 protein: CASDLANYGYTF
CDR3 DNA: TGTGCCAGCGATTTAGCTAACTATGGCTACACCTTC

J gene: TRBJ2-1
clone size: -
D gene: TRBD2
V gene: TRBV3-1/TRBV3-2
CDR3 protein: CASSNSGSSYNEQFF
CDR3 DNA: TGTGCCAGCAGCAATAGCGGGAGCTCCTACAATGAGCAGTTCTTC

J gene: TRBJ1-1
clone size: few
D gene: -
V gene: TRBV19
CDR3 protein: CASMQGGTEAFF
CDR3 DNA: TGTGCCAGTATGCAGGGTGGCACTGAAGCTTTCTTT

J gene: TRBJ2-1
clone size: -
D gene: -
V gene: TRBV5-1
CDR3 protein: CASSSPTLNEQFF
CDR3 DNA: TGCGCCAGCAGCTCCCCCACCCTAAATGAGCAGTTCTTC

J gene: TRBJ2-3
clone size: -
D gene: TRBD2
V gene: TRBV7-8
CDR3 protein: CASSLGLRTSGRDTQYF
CDR3 DNA: TGTGCCAGCAGCTTAGGCCTAAGGACTAGCGGTAGAGATACGCAGTATTTT

J gene: TRBJ2-7
clone size: -
D gene: TRBD1
V gene: TRBV4-1
CDR3 protein: CASSQGTGARYYEQYF
CDR3 DNA: TGCGCCAGCAGCCAAGGGACAGGAGCTAGATACTACGAGCAGTACTTC

J gene: TRBJ2-7
clone size: -
D gene: TRBD2
V gene: TRBV28
CDR3 protein: CASSLSGLAYEQYF
CDR3 DNA: TGTGCCAGCAGTTTATCGGGACTAGCCTACGAGCAGTACTTC

J gene: TRBJ2-5
clone size: -
D gene: -
V gene: TRBV2
CDR3 protein: CASSRQGAGFTQETQYF
CDR3 DNA: TGTGCCAGCAGCCGACAGGGTGCGGGGTTTACCCAAGAGACCCAGTACTTC

J gene: TRBJ2-7
clone size: -
D gene: -
V gene: TRBV11-3
CDR3 protein: CASSDTLSSAQYF
CDR3 DNA: TGTGCCAGCAGCGATACACTATCGTCGGCGCAGTACTTC

J gene: TRBJ2-3
clone size: -
D gene: -
V gene: TRBV27
CDR3 protein: CASSLDLSGTQYF
CDR3 DNA: TGTGCCAGCAGTTTGGATTTGTCGGGTACGCAGTATTTT

J gene: TRBJ2-5
clone size: few
D gene: -
V gene: TRBV30
CDR3 protein: CAWSGSNQETQYF
CDR3 DNA: TGTGCCTGGAGTGGGAGTAACCAAGAGACCCAGTACTTC

J gene: TRBJ1-1
clone size: -
D gene: -
V gene: TRBV11-2
CDR3 protein: CASSGEGVRNTEAFF
CDR3 DNA: TGTGCCAGCTCGGGGGAGGGGGTAAGGAACACTGAAGCTTTCTTT

J gene: TRBJ2-1
clone size: -
D gene: TRBD1
V gene: TRBV28
CDR3 protein: CASSSAGGLKFF
CDR3 DNA: TGTGCCAGCAGTTCGGCAGGGGGTTTAAAGTTCTTC

J gene: TRBJ2-4
clone size: -
D gene: TRBD2
V gene: TRBV4-1
CDR3 protein: CASSQDSVGRGNIQYF
CDR3 DNA: TGCGCCAGCAGCCAAGATTCGGTGGGGAGGGGAAACATTCAGTACTTC

J gene: TRBJ2-7
clone size: once
D gene: -
V gene: TRBV3-1/TRBV3-2
CDR3 protein: CASSHTGPIYEQYF
CDR3 DNA: TGTGCCAGCAGCCATACGGGTCCTATCTACGAGCAGTACTTC

J gene: TRBJ2-1
clone size: -
D gene: -
V gene: TRBV6-5
CDR3 protein: CASSYPPGAGTNEQFF
CDR3 DNA: TGTGCCAGCAGTTACCCCCCGGGTGCGGGGACGAATGAGCAGTTCTTC

J gene: TRBJ2-7
clone size: -
D gene: -
V gene: TRBV30
CDR3 protein: CAWNRGFDYEQYF
CDR3 DNA: TGTGCCTGGAATAGGGGCTTCGATTACGAGCAGTACTTC

J gene: TRBJ1-1
clone size: -
D gene: -
V gene: TRBV4-2
CDR3 protein: CASSQDPFLNTEAFF
CDR3 DNA: TGTGCCAGCAGCCAAGATCCCTTTTTGAACACTGAAGCTTTCTTT

J gene: TRBJ2-7
clone size: few
D gene: -
V gene: TRBV11-2
CDR3 protein: CASSPIVYSRRSYEQYF
CDR3 DNA: TGTGCCAGCAGCCCCATTGTGTATTCCCGCCGGTCCTACGAGCAGTACTTC

J gene: TRBJ2-3
clone size: few
D gene: TRBD2
V gene: TRBV5-1
CDR3 protein: CASSFRTSGYTDTQYF
CDR3 DNA: TGCGCCAGCAGCTTCCGGACTAGCGGCTACACAGATACGCAGTATTTT